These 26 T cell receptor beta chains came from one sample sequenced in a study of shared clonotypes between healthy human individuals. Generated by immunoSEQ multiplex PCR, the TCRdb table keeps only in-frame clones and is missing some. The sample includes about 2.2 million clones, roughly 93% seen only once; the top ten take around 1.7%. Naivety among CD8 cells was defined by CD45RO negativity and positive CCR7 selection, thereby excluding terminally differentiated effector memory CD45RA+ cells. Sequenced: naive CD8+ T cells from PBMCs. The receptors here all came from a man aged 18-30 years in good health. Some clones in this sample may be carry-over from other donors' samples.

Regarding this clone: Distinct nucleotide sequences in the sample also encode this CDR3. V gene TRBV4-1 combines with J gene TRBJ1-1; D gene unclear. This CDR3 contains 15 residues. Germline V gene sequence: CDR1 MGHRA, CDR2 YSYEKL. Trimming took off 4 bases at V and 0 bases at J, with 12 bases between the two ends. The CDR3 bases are TGCGCCAGCAGCCCCGCGGGCGGCATGAACACTGAAGCTTTCTTT. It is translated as CASSPAGGMNTEAFF.

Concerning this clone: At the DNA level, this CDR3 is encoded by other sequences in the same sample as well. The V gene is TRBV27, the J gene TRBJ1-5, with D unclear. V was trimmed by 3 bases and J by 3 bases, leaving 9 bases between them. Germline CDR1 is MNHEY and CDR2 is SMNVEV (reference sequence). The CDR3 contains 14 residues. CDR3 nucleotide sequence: TGTGCCAGCAGTTTGGGAGGGTTCAATCAGCCCCAGCATTTT. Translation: CASSLGGFNQPQHF.

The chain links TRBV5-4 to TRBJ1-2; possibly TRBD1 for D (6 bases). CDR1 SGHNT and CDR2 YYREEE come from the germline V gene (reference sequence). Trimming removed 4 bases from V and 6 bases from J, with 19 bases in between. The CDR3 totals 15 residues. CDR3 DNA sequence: TGTGCCAGCAGCCACTCCGGGCAGGGGCTGGATGGCTACACCTTC. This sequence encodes CASSHSGQGLDGYTF.

The CDR3 coding sequence is TGTGCCAGTAGTAAGCTAGCGGGCTACAATGAGCAGTTCTTC. This encodes CASSKLAGYNEQFF. The rearrangement links TRBV19 to TRBJ2-1; TRBD2 matches 8 bases. The germline gives CDR1 LNHDA, CDR2 SQIVND (reference sequence). The V segment lost 4 bases and the J segment 3 bases; nucleotides outside the gene matches: 2. The CDR3 is 14 residues long. The whole variable domain, filled in from reference TRBV19 and TRBJ2-1, reads DGGITQSPKYLFRKEGQNVTLSCEQNLNHDAMYWYRQDPGQGLRLIYYSQIVNDFQKGDIAEGYSVSREKKESFPLTVTSAQKNPTAFYLCASSKLAGYNEQFFGPGTRLTVL.

CDR3: CASSLLGGQGGREQYF. CDR3 coding DNA: TGTGCCAGCAGTTTATTAGGGGGGCAGGGGGGACGCGAGCAGTACTTC. The chain combines TRBV27 with TRBJ2-7, with D possibly being TRBD1 (7 bases). The ends were cut back, 1 base at V and 6 bases at J, with 19 bases in the middle. Germline values: CDR1 MNHEY, CDR2 SMNVEV (reference sequence). This CDR3 spans 16 amino acids.

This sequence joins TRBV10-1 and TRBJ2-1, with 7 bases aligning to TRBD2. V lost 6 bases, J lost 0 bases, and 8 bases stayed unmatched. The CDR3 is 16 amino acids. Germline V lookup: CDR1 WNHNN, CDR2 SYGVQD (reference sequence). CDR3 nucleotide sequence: TGCGCCAGCAGGATGGTAGCGGGTGACTCCTACAATGAGCAGTTCTTC. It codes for CASRMVAGDSYNEQFF.

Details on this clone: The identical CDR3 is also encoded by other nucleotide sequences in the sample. CDR3 nucleotides: TGTGCCAGCAGTTTATTTGACGGGAACACTGAAGCTTTCTTT. This gives the protein CASSLFDGNTEAFF. The chain is built from TRBV28 and TRBJ1-1; D remains ambiguous. Germline lookup yields CDR1 MDHEN and CDR2 SYDVKM. The germline V and J ends were trimmed by 1 base and 1 base, with 7 bases remaining between them. The CDR3 consists of 14 residues.

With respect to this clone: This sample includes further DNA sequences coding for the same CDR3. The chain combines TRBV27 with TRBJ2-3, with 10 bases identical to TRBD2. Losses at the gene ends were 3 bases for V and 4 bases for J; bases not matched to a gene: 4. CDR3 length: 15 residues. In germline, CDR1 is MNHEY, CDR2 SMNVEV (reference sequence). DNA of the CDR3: TGTGCCAGCAGTTTGGGGCTAGCGGGAGCAGATACGCAGTATTTT. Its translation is CASSLGLAGADTQYF.

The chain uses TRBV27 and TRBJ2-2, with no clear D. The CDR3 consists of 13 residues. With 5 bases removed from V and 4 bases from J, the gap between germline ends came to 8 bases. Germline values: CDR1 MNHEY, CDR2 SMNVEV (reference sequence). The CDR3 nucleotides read TGTGCCAGCAGTCCCCCGGTCACCGGGGAGCTGTTTTTT. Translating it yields CASSPPVTGELFF.

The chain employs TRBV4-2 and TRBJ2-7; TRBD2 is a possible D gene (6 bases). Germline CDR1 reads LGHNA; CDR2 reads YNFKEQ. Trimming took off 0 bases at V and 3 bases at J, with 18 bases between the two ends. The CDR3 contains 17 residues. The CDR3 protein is CASSQDPLGEEGYEQYF. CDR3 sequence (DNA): TGTGCCAGCAGCCAAGACCCCTTGGGGGAGGAAGGCTACGAGCAGTACTTC.

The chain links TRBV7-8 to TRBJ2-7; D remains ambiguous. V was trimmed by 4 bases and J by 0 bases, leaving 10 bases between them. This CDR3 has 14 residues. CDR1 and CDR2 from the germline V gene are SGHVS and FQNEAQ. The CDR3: CASSSDSPSYEQYF. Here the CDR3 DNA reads TGTGCCAGCAGCTCCGACTCCCCCTCCTACGAGCAGTACTTC.

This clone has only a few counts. The DNA of the CDR3 is TGTGCCACCCGGGACTCTGGCTACACCTTC. Amino acids: CATRDSGYTF. V usage is TRBV10-3 and J usage is TRBJ1-2; D may be TRBD1 (5 bases). Germline V gene sequence: CDR1 ENHRY, CDR2 SYGVKD. There are 10 residues in the CDR3. V was clipped by 10 bases and J by 7 bases, with 10 bases between them.

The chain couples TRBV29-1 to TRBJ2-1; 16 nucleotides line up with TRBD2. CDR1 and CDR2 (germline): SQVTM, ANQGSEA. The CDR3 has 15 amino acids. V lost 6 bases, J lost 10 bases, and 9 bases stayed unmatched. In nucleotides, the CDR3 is TGCAGCGTCCCGGGACTAGCGGGAGGGCCCGGGGAGCAGTTCTTC. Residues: CSVPGLAGGPGEQFF.

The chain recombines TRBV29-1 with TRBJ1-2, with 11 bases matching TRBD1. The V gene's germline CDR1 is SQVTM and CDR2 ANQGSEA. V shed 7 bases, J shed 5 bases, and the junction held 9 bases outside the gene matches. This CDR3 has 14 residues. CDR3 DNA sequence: TGCAGCGCCATACCGGGACAGGGGGATTATGGCTACACCTTC. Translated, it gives CSAIPGQGDYGYTF.

CDR3 protein: CASSKGGTSGSSYEQYF. The CDR3 bases are TGTGCCAGCAGCAAAGGAGGGACTAGCGGGAGCTCCTACGAGCAGTACTTC. This chain links TRBV21-1 with TRBJ2-7; TRBD2 is the table's D call, not checked against the DNA. TRBV21-1 is labeled a pseudogene. This CDR3 comprises 17 residues.

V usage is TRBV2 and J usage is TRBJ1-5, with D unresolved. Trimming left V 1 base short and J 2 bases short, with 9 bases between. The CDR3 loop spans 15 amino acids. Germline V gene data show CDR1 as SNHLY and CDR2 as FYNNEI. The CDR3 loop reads CASSEGRPRNQPQHF. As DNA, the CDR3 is TGTGCCAGCAGTGAAGGCAGACCTCGCAATCAGCCCCAGCATTTT. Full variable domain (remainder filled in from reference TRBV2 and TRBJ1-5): EPEVTQTPSHQVTQMGQEVILRCVPISNHLYFYWYRQILGQKVEFLVSFYNNEISEKSEIFDDQFSVERPDGSNFTLKIRSTKLEDSAMYFCASSEGRPRNQPQHFGDGTRLSIL.

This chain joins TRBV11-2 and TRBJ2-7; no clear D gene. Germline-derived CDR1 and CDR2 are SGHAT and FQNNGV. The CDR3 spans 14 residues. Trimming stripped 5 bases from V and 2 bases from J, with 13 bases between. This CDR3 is CASSLGSLAYEQYF. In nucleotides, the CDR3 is TGTGCCAGCAGCCTTGGGTCCCTGGCCTACGAGCAGTACTTC.

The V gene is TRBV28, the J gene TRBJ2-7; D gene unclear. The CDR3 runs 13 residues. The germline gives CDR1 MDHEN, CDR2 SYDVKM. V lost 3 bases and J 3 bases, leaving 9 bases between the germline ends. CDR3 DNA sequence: TGTGCCAGCAGTTTTTCGTGGATCTACGAGCAGTACTTC. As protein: CASSFSWIYEQYF. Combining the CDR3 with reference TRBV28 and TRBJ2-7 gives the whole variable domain DVKVTQSSRYLVKRTGEKVFLECVQDMDHENMFWYRQDPGLGLRLIYFSYDVKMKEKGDIPEGYSVSREKKERFSLILESASTNQTSMYLCASSFSWIYEQYFGPGTRLTVT.

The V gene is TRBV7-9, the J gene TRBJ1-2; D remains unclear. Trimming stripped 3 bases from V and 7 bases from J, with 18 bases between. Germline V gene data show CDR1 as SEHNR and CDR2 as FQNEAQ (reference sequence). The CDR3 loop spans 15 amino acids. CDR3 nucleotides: TGTGCCAGCAGCTTTGTGGGCGCTGATCTCCTTGGCTACACCTTC. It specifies CASSFVGADLLGYTF.

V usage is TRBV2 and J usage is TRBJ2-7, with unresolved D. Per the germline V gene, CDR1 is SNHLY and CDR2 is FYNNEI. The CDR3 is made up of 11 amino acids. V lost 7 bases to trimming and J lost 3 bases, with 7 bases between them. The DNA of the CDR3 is TGTGCCAGCACCGAAGGCTACGAGCAGTACTTC. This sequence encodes CASTEGYEQYF.

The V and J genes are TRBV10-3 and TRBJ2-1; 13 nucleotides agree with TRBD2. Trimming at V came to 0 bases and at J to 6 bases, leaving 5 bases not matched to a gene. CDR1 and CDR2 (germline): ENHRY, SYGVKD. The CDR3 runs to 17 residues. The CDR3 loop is CAISESSGLAGANEQFF. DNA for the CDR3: TGTGCCATCAGTGAGTCGAGTGGACTAGCGGGAGCCAATGAGCAGTTCTTC.

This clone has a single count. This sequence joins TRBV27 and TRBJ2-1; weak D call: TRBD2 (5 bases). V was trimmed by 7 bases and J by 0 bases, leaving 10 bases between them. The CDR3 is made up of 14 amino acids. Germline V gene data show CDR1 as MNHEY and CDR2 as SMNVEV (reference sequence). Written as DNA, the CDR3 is TGTGCCAGCAAAGTGGCGGGCTCCTACAATGAGCAGTTCTTC. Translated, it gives CASKVAGSYNEQFF.

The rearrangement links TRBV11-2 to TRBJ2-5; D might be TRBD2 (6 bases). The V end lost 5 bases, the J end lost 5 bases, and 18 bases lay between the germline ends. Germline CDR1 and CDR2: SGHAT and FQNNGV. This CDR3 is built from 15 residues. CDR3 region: CASSPLQAGSETQYF. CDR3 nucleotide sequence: TGTGCCAGCAGCCCGCTGCAGGCGGGGTCTGAGACCCAGTACTTC.

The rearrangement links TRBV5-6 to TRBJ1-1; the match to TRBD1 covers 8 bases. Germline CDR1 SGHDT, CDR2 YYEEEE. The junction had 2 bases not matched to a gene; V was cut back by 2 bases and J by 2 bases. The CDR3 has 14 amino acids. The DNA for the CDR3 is TGTGCCAGCAGCTTACCAGGGGGCAACACTGAAGCTTTCTTT. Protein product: CASSLPGGNTEAFF.

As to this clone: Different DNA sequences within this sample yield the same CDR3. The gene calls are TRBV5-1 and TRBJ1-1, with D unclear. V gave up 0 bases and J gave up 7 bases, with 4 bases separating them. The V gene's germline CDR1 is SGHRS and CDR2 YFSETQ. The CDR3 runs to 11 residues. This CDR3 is CASSLGGEAFF. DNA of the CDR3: TGCGCCAGCAGCTTGGGAGGTGAAGCTTTCTTT.

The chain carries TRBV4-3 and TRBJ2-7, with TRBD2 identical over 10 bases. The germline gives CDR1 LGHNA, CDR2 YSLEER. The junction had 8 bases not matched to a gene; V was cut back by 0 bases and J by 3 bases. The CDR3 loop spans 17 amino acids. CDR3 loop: CASSQDRSLAGDYEQYF. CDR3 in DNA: TGCGCCAGCAGCCAAGATCGAAGCCTAGCGGGAGACTACGAGCAGTACTTC.